What follows are 12 T cell receptor beta chains derived from one specimen sequenced in a study of Ad26.COV2.S vaccination and SARS-CoV-2 variants. Stated treatment: 19 received Ad26.COV2.S at low or high dose, single or two shots; roughly 5 received placebo; per-sample allocation not given. Day 63 following the first vaccine or placebo injection was when the samples were taken. Profiling relied on immunoSEQ multiplex PCR, and the TCRdb table lists in-frame clones only, not all of them. There are 350,000 to 500,000 clones in the sample; 75% to 95% occur only once, and more than 10% lies in the top ten. The sequences come from peripheral blood, collected in a trial of Ad26.COV2.S vaccine versus placebo. These receptors all stem from a person between 18 and 59 years old who received the Ad26.COV2.S COVID-19 vaccine or a placebo.

V usage is TRBV5-1 and J usage is TRBJ1-1, with 8 bases lining up with TRBD1. Unmatched junction bases numbered 5, after V lost 4 bases and J lost 6 bases. Germline CDR1 is SGHRS and CDR2 is YFSETQ. This CDR3 has 13 residues. The CDR3 coding sequence is TGCGCCAGCAGCACGGACAGGGTATCTGAAGCTTTCTTT. Protein sequence: CASSTDRVSEAFF.

The chain uses TRBV4-3 and TRBJ2-4; 10 bases match TRBD2. Germline values: CDR1 LGHNA, CDR2 YSLEER. The CDR3 length is 18 residues. V gave up 0 bases and J gave up 3 bases; unmatched junction bases: 8. The CDR3: CASSQDRAGGPGKNIQYF. CDR3 in DNA: TGCGCCAGCAGCCAAGATCGAGCGGGAGGGCCGGGCAAAAACATTCAGTACTTC.

This chain links TRBV7-6 with TRBJ1-3, with 7 bases fitting TRBD1. The germline V gene encodes CDR1 SGHVS and CDR2 FNYEAQ. V trimming: 5 bases; J trimming: 4 bases; junction bases outside the gene matches: 5. The CDR3 loop spans 14 amino acids. CDR3 amino acids: CASSQGVGGNTIYF. Here the CDR3 DNA reads TGTGCCAGCAGCCAGGGGGTAGGAGGAAACACCATATATTTT.

The rearrangement uses TRBV11-3 and TRBJ2-1; TRBD1 aligns across 11 bases. The CDR3 has 17 residues. Germline lookup yields CDR1 SGHNT and CDR2 YENEEA. The trim removed 0 bases at V and 3 bases at J, leaving 4 bases unmatched. CDR3 DNA sequence: TGTGCCAGCAGCTTAGATGGGACAGGGGGTTTCTACAATGAGCAGTTCTTC. Its translation: CASSLDGTGGFYNEQFF.

This sequence joins TRBV10-1 and TRBJ2-5, with no clear D. The V gene's germline CDR1 is WNHNN and CDR2 SYGVQD (reference sequence). Trimming pared 0 bases from V and 2 bases from J, leaving 10 bases between. The CDR3 totals 15 residues. In DNA form, the CDR3 reads TGCGCCAGCAGTGAGTCAAATTTTGGGCAAGAGACCCAGTACTTC. As protein: CASSESNFGQETQYF.

This rearrangement joins TRBV7-8 to TRBJ2-3; 9 bases fit TRBD1. The trim removed 1 base at V and 3 bases at J, leaving 2 bases unmatched. The length of the CDR3 is 15 residues. Germline lookup yields CDR1 SGHVS and CDR2 FQNEAQ. CDR3: CASSLEGTGTDTQYF. In nucleotides, the CDR3 is TGTGCCAGCAGCTTAGAAGGGACAGGGACAGATACGCAGTATTTT.

The chain combines TRBV30 with TRBJ2-2; 9 nucleotides match TRBD2. The length of the CDR3 is 15 residues. The germline V gene has CDR1 GTSNPN and CDR2 SVGIG (reference sequence). V was clipped by 0 bases and J by 2 bases; unmatched bases: 1. CDR3 amino acids: CAWSVGTSNTGELFF. The CDR3 bases are TGTGCCTGGAGTGTTGGGACTAGCAACACCGGGGAGCTGTTTTTT.

This clone was detected only once. The V gene is TRBV15, the J gene TRBJ2-7, with 9 bases matching TRBD1. The germline gives CDR1 LNHNV, CDR2 YYDKDF (reference sequence). The CDR3 runs 17 residues. The J segment lost 2 bases and the V segment lost 1 base, leaving 9 bases of the junction unmatched. CDR3 amino acids: CATSRGDPRTGAYEQYF. For the CDR3, the DNA is TGTGCCACCAGCAGAGGTGACCCCAGGACAGGGGCCTACGAGCAGTACTTC.

The rearrangement links TRBV12-3 or TRBV12-4 to TRBJ2-7; TRBD1 matches at 9 bases. The CDR3 totals 13 residues. V shed 5 bases and J 5 bases; nucleotides not matched to a gene: 4. The CDR3 protein is CASSQGQGHEQYF. The CDR3 nucleotides are TGTGCCAGCAGTCAGGGACAGGGCCACGAGCAGTACTTC.

This clone appeared many times. The chain is built from TRBV27 and TRBJ1-3; possible D gene TRBD1, 6 bases. The CDR3 is 15 amino acids. V lost 5 bases and J lost 6, with 17 bases in between. Germline CDR1 and CDR2: MNHEY and SMNVEV (reference sequence). CDR3: CASSPTRDTLNTIYF. CDR3 bases: TGTGCCAGCAGTCCGACCCGGGACACACTAAACACCATATATTTT.

This sequence joins TRBV19 and TRBJ2-1; TRBD2 agrees at 12 bases. Trimming at V came to 2 bases and at J to 0 bases, leaving 8 bases not matched to a gene. Germline values: CDR1 LNHDA, CDR2 SQIVND (reference sequence). CDR3 length: 19 residues. CDR3 in DNA: TGTGCCAGTAGTATATGGGGACTAGCGGGTCCCAGCTCCTACAATGAGCAGTTCTTC. Its translation: CASSIWGLAGPSSYNEQFF.

The chain is built from TRBV6-2 or TRBV6-3 and TRBJ2-7; 11 bases map to TRBD2. The CDR3 loop spans 16 amino acids. Trimming cost V 0 bases and J 4 bases; bases outside gene matches: 5. From germline, CDR1 is MNHEY and CDR2 SVGEGT. For the CDR3, the DNA is TGTGCCAGCAGTTACTCGTCGTCTAGCGGGAGGTACGAGCAGTACTTC. Its translation: CASSYSSSSGRYEQYF.